This T cell receptor beta chain was captured by sequencing in a study of cytomegalovirus exposure and HLA in healthy donors. Overall study findings and caveats: The CMV antigen specificity of three CMV-associated chains was confirmed through in vitro analysis.

The germline V gene has CDR1 SGHRS and CDR2 YFSETQ. The CDR3 consists of 13 residues. Trimming removed 2 bases at V and 7 bases at J, with 10 bases between. This clone was seen a few times. Its antigen is not identified. This sample also contains other DNA sequences that code for the same CDR3. The PCR contained 60 Vbeta and 13 Jbeta primers. The authors' processing: A later analysis counted about 80 million unique TCR beta chains, some 12 million shared. Profiled with immunoSEQ multiplex PCR; TCRdb holds only in-frame clones, not every one. That table furnishes V, J and clone size, whereas the DNA furnished D and trimming. The sample yields some 180,000 clones, around 78% seen once.

This clonotype was sampled from a man aged 25-45 years in good health and CMV-seronegative. The rearrangement joins TRBV5-1 to TRBJ2-1; D is possibly TRBD2 (6 bases). Sequenced: PBMCs. CDR3 amino acids: CASSLGGENEQFF. In DNA form, the CDR3 reads TGCGCCAGCAGCTTAGGAGGGGAGAATGAGCAGTTCTTC.